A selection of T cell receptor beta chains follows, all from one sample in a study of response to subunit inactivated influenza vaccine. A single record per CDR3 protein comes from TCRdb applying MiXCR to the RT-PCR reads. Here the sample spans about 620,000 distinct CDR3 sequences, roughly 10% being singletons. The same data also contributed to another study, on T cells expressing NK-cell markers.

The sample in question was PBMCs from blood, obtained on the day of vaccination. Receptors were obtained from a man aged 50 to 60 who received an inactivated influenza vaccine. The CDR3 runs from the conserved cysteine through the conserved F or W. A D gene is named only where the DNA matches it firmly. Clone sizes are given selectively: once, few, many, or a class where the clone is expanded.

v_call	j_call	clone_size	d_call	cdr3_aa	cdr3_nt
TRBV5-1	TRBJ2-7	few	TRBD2	CASSGGGYEQYF	TGCGCCAGCAGCGGGGGGGGATACGAGCAGTACTTC
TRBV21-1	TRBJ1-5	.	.	CASSKPVRGEEAQPQHF	TGTGCCAGCAGCAAACCGGTCCGGGGGGAGGAAGCTCAGCCCCAGCATTTT
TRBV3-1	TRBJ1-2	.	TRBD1	CASSHQGQLRPRYTF	TGTGCCAGCAGCCACCAGGGACAGCTTCGTCCTCGCTACACCTTC
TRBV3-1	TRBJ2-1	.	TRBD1	CASSPGTGFGGEQFF	TGTGCCAGCAGCCCAGGGACAGGGTTTGGCGGTGAGCAGTTCTTC
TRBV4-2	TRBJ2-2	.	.	CASSGTGALTGELFF	TGTGCCAGCAGCGGAACGGGAGCTCTCACCGGGGAGCTGTTTTTT
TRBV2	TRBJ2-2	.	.	CASSVARATNTGELFF	TGTGCCAGCAGTGTCGCTAGGGCAACGAACACCGGGGAGCTGTTTTTT
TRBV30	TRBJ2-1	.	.	CAWSVKGGPGEQFF	TGTGCCTGGAGTGTAAAGGGGGGGCCAGGTGAGCAGTTCTTC
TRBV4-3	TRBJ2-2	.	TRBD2	CASSPGLAPGELFF	TGCGCCAGCAGCCCAGGACTAGCCCCCGGGGAGCTGTTTTTT
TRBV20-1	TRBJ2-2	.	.	CSAPARSGTGELFF	TGCAGTGCCCCAGCAAGGTCGGGCACCGGGGAGCTGTTTTTT
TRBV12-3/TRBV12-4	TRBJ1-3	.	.	CASTPGAEGNTIYF	TGTGCCAGCACACCAGGTGCGGAAGGAAACACCATATATTTT
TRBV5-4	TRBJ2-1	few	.	CASSLVRTASYNEQFF	TGTGCCAGCAGCTTGGTTAGGACAGCATCCTACAATGAGCAGTTCTTC
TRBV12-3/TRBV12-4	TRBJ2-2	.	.	CASSILAPNTGELFF	TGTGCCAGCAGTATACTAGCACCGAACACCGGGGAGCTGTTTTTT
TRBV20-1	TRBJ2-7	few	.	CSARALQGSYEQYF	TGCAGTGCTAGAGCACTACAGGGCTCCTACGAGCAGTACTTC
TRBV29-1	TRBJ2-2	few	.	CSVEDETKANTGELFF	TGCAGCGTTGAAGATGAGACAAAGGCGAACACCGGGGAGCTGTTTTTT
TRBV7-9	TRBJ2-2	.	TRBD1	CASSFSGTGRKTGELFF	TGTGCCAGCAGCTTCTCCGGGACAGGGAGAAAGACCGGGGAGCTGTTTTTT
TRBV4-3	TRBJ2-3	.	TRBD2	CASSQGPSGREGDTQYF	TGCGCCAGCAGCCAAGGTCCTAGCGGGAGGGAAGGGGATACGCAGTATTTT
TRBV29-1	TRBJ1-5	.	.	CSVARAGVGQPQHF	TGCAGCGTTGCCCGAGCAGGCGTCGGACAGCCCCAGCATTTT
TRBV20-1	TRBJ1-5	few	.	CSGVRSGVLSGPQHF	TGCAGTGGGGTTCGCTCAGGTGTCCTGTCGGGGCCCCAGCATTTT
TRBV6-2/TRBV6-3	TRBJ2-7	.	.	CASSYSSVDLFSYEQYF	TGTGCCAGCAGTTACTCTTCGGTTGACCTCTTCTCCTACGAGCAGTACTTC
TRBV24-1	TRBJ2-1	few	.	CATSDSVSASQFF	TGTGCCACCAGTGATTCGGTTTCCGCATCGCAGTTCTTC
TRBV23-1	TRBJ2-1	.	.	CASSHPRTEGFF	TGCGCCAGCAGTCACCCTCGGACAGAGGGGTTCTTC
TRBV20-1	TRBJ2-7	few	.	CSATLGDISYEQYF	TGCAGTGCTACTTTGGGAGACATCTCCTACGAGCAGTACTTC
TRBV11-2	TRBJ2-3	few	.	CASSPEKPSTDTQYF	TGTGCCAGCAGCCCGGAGAAGCCTAGCACAGATACGCAGTATTTT
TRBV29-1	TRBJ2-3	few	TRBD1	CSVDQDRVPDTQYF	TGCAGCGTTGACCAGGACAGGGTCCCAGATACGCAGTATTTT
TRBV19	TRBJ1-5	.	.	CASSPVRNNQPQHF	TGTGCCAGTAGTCCAGTACGCAACAATCAGCCCCAGCATTTT
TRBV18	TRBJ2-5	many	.	CASSPQYQETQYF	TGTGCCAGCTCACCACAATACCAAGAGACCCAGTACTTC
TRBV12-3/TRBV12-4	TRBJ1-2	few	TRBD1	CASSPRQGPLYGYTF	TGTGCCAGCAGTCCCCGACAGGGTCCGCTCTATGGCTACACCTTC
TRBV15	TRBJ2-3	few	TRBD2	CATSTRGGTHTDTQYF	TGTGCCACCAGCACCCGGGGGGGAACACACACAGATACGCAGTATTTT
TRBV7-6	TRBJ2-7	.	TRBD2	CASSSTVGTSGFSEQYF	TGTGCCAGCAGCTCTACGGTGGGGACTAGCGGGTTTTCCGAGCAGTACTTC
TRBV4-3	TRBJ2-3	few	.	CASSQAAGPSTDTQYF	TGCGCCAGCAGCCAAGCGGCGGGCCCTAGCACAGATACGCAGTATTTT
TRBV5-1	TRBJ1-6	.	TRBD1	CASSPDRGGSPLHF	TGCGCCAGCAGCCCGGACAGGGGTGGATCACCCCTCCACTTT
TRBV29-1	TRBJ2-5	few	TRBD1	CSVEGRTGDGTQYF	TGCAGCGTTGAAGGGAGGACAGGGGATGGGACCCAGTACTTC
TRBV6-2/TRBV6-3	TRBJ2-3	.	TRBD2	CASSSGTSGVYTDTQYF	TGTGCCAGCAGTTCCGGGACTAGCGGGGTATACACAGATACGCAGTATTTT
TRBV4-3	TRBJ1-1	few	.	CASSQDQQVGTEAFF	TGCGCCAGCAGCCAAGATCAACAGGTGGGCACTGAAGCTTTCTTT
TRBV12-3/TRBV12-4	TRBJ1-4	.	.	CASGALSTNEKLFF	TGTGCCAGCGGCGCACTGTCAACTAATGAAAAACTGTTTTTT
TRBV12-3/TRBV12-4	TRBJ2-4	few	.	CASSFARDIQYF	TGTGCCAGCAGTTTTGCCAGGGACATTCAGTACTTC
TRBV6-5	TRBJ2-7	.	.	CASSSRDGSYEQYF	TGTGCCAGCAGTTCCCGGGACGGCTCCTACGAGCAGTACTTC
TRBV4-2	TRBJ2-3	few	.	CASSQGRAVERRGDTQYF	TGTGCCAGCAGCCAAGGTAGAGCGGTCGAGAGGAGGGGAGATACGCAGTATTTT
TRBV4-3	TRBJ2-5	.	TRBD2	CASSQGSGTRVETQYF	TGCGCCAGCAGCCAAGGCTCCGGGACTAGAGTGGAGACCCAGTACTTC
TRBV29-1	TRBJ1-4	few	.	CSVGVGFTNEKLFF	TGCAGCGTTGGTGTAGGGTTCACTAATGAAAAACTGTTTTTT
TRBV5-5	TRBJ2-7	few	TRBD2	CASSLGPSGIRYEQYF	TGTGCCAGCAGCTTAGGGCCTAGCGGGATCCGCTACGAGCAGTACTTC
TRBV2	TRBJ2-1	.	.	CASQRDTDYNEQFF	TGTGCCAGCCAGCGGGACACGGATTACAATGAGCAGTTCTTC
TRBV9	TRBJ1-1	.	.	CASSPGRLKEEAFF	TGTGCCAGCAGCCCGGGGAGGCTTAAGGAGGAAGCTTTCTTT
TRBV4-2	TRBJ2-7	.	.	CASSQDAGAINYEQYF	TGTGCCAGCAGCCAAGATGCGGGGGCAATAAACTACGAGCAGTACTTC
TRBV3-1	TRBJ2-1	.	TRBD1	CASSLDRVWRVGDEQFF	TGTGCCAGCAGCCTCGACAGGGTATGGCGGGTTGGGGATGAGCAGTTCTTC
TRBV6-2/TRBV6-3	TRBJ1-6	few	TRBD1	CASSYSPTGLSSYNSPLHF	TGTGCCAGCAGTTACTCCCCGACAGGGTTGAGCTCCTATAATTCACCCCTCCACTTT
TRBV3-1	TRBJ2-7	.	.	CASSQGQVLHEQYF	TGTGCCAGCAGCCAAGGACAGGTCCTCCACGAGCAGTACTTC
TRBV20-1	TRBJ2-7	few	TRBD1	CSARLDRDRVLEQYF	TGCAGTGCTAGGCTTGACCGGGACAGGGTTCTCGAGCAGTACTTC
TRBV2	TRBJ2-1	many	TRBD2	CASSAGLVTTYNEQFF	TGTGCCAGCAGTGCGGGACTAGTTACAACCTACAATGAGCAGTTCTTC
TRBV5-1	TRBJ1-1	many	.	CASRVAGGNTEAFF	TGCGCCAGCAGAGTTGCGGGGGGGAACACTGAAGCTTTCTTT
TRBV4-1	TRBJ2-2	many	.	CASSQGALANTGELFF	TGCGCCAGCAGCCAAGGAGCTCTCGCGAACACCGGGGAGCTGTTTTTT
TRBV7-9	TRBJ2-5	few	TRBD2	CASRASGQETQYF	TGTGCCAGCCGTGCTAGCGGACAAGAGACCCAGTACTTC
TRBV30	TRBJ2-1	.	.	CALDNEQFF	TGTGCCCTCGACAATGAGCAGTTCTTC
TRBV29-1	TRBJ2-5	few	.	CSVEKTDPRTQYF	TGCAGCGTCGAAAAGACAGACCCTAGGACCCAGTACTTC